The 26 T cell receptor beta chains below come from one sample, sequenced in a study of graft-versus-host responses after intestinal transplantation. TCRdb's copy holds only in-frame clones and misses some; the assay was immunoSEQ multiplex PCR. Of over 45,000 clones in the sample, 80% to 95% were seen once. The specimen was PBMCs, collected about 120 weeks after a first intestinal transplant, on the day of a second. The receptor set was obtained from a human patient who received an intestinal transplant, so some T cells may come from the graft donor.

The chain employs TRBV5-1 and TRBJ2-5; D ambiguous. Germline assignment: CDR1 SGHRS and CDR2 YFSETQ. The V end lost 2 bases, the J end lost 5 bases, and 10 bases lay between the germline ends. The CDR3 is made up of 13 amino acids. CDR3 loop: CASSLGQKETQYF. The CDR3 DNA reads TGCGCCAGCAGCTTAGGCCAGAAGGAGACCCAGTACTTC.

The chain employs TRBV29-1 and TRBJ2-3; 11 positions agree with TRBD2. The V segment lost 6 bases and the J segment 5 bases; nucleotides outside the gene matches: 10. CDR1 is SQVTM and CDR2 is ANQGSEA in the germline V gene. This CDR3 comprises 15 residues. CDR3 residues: CSVVAGGPIIDTQYF. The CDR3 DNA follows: TGCAGCGTAGTAGCGGGAGGGCCTATCATAGATACGCAGTATTTT.

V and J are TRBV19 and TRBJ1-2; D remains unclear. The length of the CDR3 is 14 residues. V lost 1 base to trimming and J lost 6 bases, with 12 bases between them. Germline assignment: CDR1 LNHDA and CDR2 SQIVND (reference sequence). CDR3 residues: CASSIVSTPDGYTF. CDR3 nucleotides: TGTGCCAGTAGTATAGTGTCCACGCCGGATGGCTACACCTTC.

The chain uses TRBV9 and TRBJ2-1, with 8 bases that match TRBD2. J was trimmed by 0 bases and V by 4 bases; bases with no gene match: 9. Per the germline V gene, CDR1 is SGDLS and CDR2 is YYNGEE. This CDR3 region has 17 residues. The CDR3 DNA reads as TGTGCCAGCAGCCACAGATCACTAGCGGCCTCCTACAATGAGCAGTTCTTC. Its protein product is CASSHRSLAASYNEQFF.

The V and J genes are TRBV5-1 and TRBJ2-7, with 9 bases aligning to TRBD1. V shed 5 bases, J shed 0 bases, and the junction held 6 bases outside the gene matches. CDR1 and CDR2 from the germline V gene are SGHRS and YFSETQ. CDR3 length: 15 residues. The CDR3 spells CASRWGQGYSYEQYF. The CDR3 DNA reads TGCGCCAGCAGATGGGGACAGGGATACTCCTACGAGCAGTACTTC. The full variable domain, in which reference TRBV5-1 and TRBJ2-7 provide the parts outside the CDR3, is KAGVTQTPRYLIKTRGQQVTLSCSPISGHRSVSWYQQTPGQGLQFLFEYFSETQRNKGNFPGRFSGRQFSNSRSEMNVSTLELGDSALYLCASRWGQGYSYEQYFGPGTRLTVT.

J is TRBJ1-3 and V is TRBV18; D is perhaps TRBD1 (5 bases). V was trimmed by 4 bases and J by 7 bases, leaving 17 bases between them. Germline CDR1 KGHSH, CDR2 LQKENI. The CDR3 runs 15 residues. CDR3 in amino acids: CASSLSLGVLNTIYF. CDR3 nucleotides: TGTGCCAGCTCACTAAGCCTGGGGGTTTTGAACACCATATATTTT.

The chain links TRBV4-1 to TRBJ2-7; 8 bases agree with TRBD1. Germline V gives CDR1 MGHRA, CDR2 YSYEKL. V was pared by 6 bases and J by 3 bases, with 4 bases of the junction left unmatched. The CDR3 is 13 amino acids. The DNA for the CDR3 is TGCGCCAGCAGTCCAGGGGGCGGCTACGAGCAGTACTTC. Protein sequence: CASSPGGGYEQYF.

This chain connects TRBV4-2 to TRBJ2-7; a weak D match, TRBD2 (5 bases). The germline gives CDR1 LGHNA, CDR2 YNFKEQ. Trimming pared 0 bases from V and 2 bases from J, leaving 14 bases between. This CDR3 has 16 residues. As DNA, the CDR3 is TGTGCCAGCAGCCAAGAGGAAGCGGTCCTAACCTACGAGCAGTACTTC. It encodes CASSQEEAVLTYEQYF.

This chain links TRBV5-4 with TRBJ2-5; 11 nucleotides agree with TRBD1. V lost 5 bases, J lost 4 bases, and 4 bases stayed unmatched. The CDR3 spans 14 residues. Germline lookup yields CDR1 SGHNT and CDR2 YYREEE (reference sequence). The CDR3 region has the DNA TGTGCCAGCAGTCCCGGGACAGGGGGAGAGACCCAGTACTTC. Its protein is CASSPGTGGETQYF. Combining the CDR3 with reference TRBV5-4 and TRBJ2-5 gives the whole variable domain ETGVTQSPTHLIKTRGQQVTLRCSSQSGHNTVSWYQQALGQGPQFIFQYYREEENGRGNFPPRFSGLQFPNYSSELNVNALELDDSALYLCASSPGTGGETQYFGPGTRLLVL.

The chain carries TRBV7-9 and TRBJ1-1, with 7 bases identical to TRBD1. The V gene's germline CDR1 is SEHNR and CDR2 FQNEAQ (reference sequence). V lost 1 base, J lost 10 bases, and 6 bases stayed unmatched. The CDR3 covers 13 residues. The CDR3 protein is CASSLEGGGGAFF. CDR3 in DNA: TGTGCCAGCAGCTTAGAAGGGGGCGGCGGAGCTTTCTTT. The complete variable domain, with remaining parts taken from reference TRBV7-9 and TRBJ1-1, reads DTGVSQNPRHKITKRGQNVTFRCDPISEHNRLYWYRQTLGQGPEFLTYFQNEAQLEKSRLLSDRFSAERPKGSFSTLEIQRTEQGDSAMYLCASSLEGGGGAFFGQGTRLTVV.

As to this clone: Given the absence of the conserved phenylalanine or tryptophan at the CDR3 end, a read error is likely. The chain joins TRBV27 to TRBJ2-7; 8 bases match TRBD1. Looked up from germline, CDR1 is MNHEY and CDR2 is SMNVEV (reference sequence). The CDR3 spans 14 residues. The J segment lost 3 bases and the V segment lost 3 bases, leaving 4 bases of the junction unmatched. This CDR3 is CASSLAGTGYEQYL. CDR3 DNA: TGTGCCAGCAGTTTGGCCGGGACAGGCTACGAGCAGTACCTC.

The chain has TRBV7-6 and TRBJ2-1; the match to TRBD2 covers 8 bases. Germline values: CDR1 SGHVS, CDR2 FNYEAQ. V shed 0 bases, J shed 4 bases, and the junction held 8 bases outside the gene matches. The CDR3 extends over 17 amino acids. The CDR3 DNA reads TGTGCCAGCAGCTTAGCCTATACTAGCGGAACATACAATGAGCAGTTCTTC. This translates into CASSLAYTSGTYNEQFF.

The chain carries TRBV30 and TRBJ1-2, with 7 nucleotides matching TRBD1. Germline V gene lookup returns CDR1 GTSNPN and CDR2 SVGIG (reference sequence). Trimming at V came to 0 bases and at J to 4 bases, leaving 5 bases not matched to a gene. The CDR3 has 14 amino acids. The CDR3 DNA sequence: TGTGCCTGGAGTGTACCCGGGGACAGCTATGGCTACACCTTC. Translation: CAWSVPGDSYGYTF.

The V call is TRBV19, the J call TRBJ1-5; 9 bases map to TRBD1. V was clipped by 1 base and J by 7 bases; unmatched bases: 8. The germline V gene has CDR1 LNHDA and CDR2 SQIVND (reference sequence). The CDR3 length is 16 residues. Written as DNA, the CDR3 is TGTGCCAGTAGTATAGCCGGACAGGGGTGGTTGCAGCCCCAGCATTTT. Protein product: CASSIAGQGWLQPQHF.

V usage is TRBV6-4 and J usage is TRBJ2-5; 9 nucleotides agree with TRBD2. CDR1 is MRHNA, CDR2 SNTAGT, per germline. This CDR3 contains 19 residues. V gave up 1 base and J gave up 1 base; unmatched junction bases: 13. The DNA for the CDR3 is TGTGCCAGCAGTGACTTTAGGGCGGGAGGGCCTGTAGTCCAAGAGACCCAGTACTTC. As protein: CASSDFRAGGPVVQETQYF.

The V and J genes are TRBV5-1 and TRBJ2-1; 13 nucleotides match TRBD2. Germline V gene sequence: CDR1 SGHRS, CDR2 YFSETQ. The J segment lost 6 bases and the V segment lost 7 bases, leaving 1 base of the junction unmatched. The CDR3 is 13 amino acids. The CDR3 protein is CASRTSGSNEQFF. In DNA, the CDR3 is TGCGCCAGCCGGACTAGCGGGAGCAATGAGCAGTTCTTC.

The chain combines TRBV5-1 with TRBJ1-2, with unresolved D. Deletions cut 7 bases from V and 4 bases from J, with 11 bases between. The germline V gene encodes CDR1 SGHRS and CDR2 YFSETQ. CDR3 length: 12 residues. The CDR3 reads CASAVPGYGYTF. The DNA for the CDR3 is TGCGCCAGCGCTGTTCCCGGCTATGGCTACACCTTC.

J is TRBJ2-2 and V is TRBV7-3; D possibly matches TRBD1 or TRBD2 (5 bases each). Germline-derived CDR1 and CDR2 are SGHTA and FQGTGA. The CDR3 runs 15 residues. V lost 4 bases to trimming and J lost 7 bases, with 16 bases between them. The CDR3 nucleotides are TGTGCCAGCAGCTACCCGGGACCACCCAGCGGGGAGCTGTTTTTT. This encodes CASSYPGPPSGELFF.

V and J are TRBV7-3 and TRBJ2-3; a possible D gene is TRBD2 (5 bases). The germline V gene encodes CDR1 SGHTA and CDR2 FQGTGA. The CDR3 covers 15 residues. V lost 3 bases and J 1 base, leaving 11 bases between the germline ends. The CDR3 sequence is CASSFRPAGTDTQYF. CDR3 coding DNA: TGTGCCAGCAGCTTCCGACCAGCGGGCACAGATACGCAGTATTTT.

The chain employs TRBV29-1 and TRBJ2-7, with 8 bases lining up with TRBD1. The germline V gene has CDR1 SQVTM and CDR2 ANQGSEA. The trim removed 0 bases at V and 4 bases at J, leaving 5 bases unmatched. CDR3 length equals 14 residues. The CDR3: CSVEDYRTGYEQYF. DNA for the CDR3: TGCAGCGTTGAAGATTATCGGACAGGGTACGAGCAGTACTTC.

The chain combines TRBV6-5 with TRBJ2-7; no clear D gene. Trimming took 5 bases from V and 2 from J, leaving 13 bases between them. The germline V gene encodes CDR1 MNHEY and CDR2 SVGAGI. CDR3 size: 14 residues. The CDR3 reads CASSMLPGTYEQYF. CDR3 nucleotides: TGTGCCAGCAGTATGCTCCCGGGCACCTACGAGCAGTACTTC.

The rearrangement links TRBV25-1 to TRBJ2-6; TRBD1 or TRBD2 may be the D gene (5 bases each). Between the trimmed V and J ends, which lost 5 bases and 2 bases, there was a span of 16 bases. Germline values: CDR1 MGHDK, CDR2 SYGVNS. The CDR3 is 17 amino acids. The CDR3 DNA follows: TGTGCCAGCAGTTTCCGGGGCAGGGCGCCTGGGGCCAACGTCCTGACTTTC. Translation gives CASSFRGRAPGANVLTF.

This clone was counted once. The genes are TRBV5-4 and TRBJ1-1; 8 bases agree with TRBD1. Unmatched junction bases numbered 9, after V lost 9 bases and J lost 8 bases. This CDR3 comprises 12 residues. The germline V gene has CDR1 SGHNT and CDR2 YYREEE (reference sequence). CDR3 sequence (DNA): TGTGCCACCACAGAAAGACAGGGGGAAGCTTTCTTT. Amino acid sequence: CATTERQGEAFF.

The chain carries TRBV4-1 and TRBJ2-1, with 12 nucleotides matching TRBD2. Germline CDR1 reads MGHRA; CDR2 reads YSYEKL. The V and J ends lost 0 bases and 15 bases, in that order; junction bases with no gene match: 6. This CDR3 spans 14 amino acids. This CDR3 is CASSQEVGLAGPFF. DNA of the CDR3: TGCGCCAGCAGCCAAGAGGTGGGACTAGCGGGCCCGTTCTTC.

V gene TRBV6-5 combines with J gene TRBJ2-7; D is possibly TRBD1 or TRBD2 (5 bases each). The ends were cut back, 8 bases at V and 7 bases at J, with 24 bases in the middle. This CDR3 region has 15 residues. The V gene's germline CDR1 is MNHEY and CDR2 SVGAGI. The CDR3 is CASGTPGTAGGEQYF. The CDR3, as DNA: TGTGCCAGCGGTACTCCCGGGACGGCCGGCGGGGAGCAGTACTTC.

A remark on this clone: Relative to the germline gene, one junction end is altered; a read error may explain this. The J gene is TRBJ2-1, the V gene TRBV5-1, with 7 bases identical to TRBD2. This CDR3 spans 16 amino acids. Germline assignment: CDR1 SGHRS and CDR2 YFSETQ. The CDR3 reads CAGSPASGSSYNEQFF. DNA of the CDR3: TGCGCCGGCAGCCCCGCTAGCGGTTCCTCCTACAATGAGCAGTTCTTC.